This TCR beta chain was profiled in a study of blood T cell repertoires in COVID-19. Whole-study context: Samples taken during acute and convalescent COVID-19 were collected in the United States, Italy and Spain.

This clone turned up a few times. Other nucleotide sequences from this sample produce the same CDR3. Measured with immunoSEQ multiplex PCR; TCRdb has only the in-frame clones, and not every one. This sample has around 160,000 clones, with approximately 91% found just once. The germline V gene has CDR1 SGHTA and CDR2 FQGNSA. The CDR3 is 15 residues long. The ends were cut back, 4 bases at V and 4 bases at J, with 13 bases in the middle. The TCR was taken from a human donor in a cohort sampled during active COVID-19. The rearrangement uses TRBV7-2 and TRBJ1-4; tentatively, D is TRBD1 (5 bases). Source material: peripheral blood. CDR3 residues: CASSYGQGDNEKLFF. In DNA, the CDR3 is TGTGCCAGCAGCTACGGTCAGGGTGATAATGAAAAACTGTTTTTT.